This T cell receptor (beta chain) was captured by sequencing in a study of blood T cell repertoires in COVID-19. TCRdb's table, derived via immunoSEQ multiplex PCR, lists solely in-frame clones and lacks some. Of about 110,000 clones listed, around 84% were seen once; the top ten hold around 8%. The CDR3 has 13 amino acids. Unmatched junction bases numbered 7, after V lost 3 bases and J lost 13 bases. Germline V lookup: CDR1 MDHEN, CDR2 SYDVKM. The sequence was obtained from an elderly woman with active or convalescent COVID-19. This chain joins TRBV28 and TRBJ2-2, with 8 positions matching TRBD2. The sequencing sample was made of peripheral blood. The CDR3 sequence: CASSFFSGNGLFF. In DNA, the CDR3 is TGTGCCAGCAGTTTTTTTAGCGGGAATGGGCTGTTTTTT.